Below, 5 T cell receptor beta chains from the same sample are listed, as sequenced in a study of blood T cell repertoires in COVID-19. TCRdb's copy holds only in-frame clones and misses some; the assay was immunoSEQ multiplex PCR. The sample consists of some 150,000 clones, approximately 85% of them appearing once. Material: peripheral blood. The receptors come from a man aged 60-69 years with COVID-19, enrolled during active disease.

This clone has only a few counts. V gene TRBV3-1 (or the pseudogene TRBV3-2) combines with J gene TRBJ1-2; weak D call: TRBD1 (6 bases). CDR1 LGHDT and CDR2 YNNKEL come from the germline V gene (reference sequence). V lost 0 bases to trimming and J lost 6 bases, with 14 bases between them. The CDR3 has 15 residues. CDR3 nucleotides: TGTGCCAGCAGCCAAGATCGGGCAGGGGTACATGGCTACACCTTC. It is translated as CASSQDRAGVHGYTF.

The chain carries TRBV27 and TRBJ1-5; no clear D gene. Trimming stripped 9 bases from V and 0 bases from J, with 12 bases between. The CDR3 spans 14 residues. The germline V gene has CDR1 MNHEY and CDR2 SMNVEV (reference sequence). CDR3 residues: CASQDNNSNQPQHF. The DNA of the CDR3 is TGTGCCAGTCAAGACAACAATAGCAATCAGCCCCAGCATTTT.

The chain has TRBV10-3 and TRBJ1-3, with D uncertain. The CDR3 sequence is 14 residues long. V lost 5 bases to trimming and J lost 0 bases, with 8 bases between them. The germline CDR1 and CDR2 sequences are ENHRY and SYGVKD. In DNA, the CDR3 is TGTGCCATCAGTCCGGGGAGCTCTGGAAACACCATATATTTT. Amino acids: CAISPGSSGNTIYF.

The chain is built from TRBV28 and TRBJ1-1; D gene ambiguous. The V end lost 6 bases, the J end lost 2 bases, and 13 bases lay between the germline ends. Germline loops: CDR1 MDHEN, CDR2 SYDVKM. The CDR3 totals 14 residues. The CDR3 DNA reads as TGTGCCAGCAGGTCACCGGGTTTCAACACTGAAGCTTTCTTT. This gives the protein CASRSPGFNTEAFF.

The J gene is TRBJ1-6, the V gene TRBV14; possibly TRBD1 for D (5 bases). V lost 4 bases and J lost 9, with 19 bases in between. Germline loops: CDR1 SGHDN, CDR2 FVKESK. The CDR3 covers 16 residues. The CDR3: CASSPNYPWQGSPLHF. The CDR3 nucleotides read TGTGCCAGCAGCCCTAACTACCCTTGGCAGGGTTCACCCCTCCACTTT.